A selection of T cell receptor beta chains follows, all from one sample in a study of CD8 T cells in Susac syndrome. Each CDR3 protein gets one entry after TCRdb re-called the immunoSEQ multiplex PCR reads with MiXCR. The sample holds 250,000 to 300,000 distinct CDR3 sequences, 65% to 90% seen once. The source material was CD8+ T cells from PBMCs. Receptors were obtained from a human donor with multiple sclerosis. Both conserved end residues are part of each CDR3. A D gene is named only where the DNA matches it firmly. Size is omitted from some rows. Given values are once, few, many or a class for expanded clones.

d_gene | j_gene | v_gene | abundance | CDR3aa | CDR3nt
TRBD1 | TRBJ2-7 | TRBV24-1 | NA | CATSDPGTEGEQYF | TGTGCCACCAGTGACCCCGGGACAGAGGGCGAGCAGTACTTC
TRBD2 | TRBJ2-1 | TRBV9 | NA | CASSQYSGTSGWYNEQFF | TGTGCCAGCAGCCAGTACTCCGGGACTAGCGGATGGTACAATGAGCAGTTCTTC
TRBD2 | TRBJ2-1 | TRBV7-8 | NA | CASSLVASGRDEQFF | TGTGCCAGCAGCTTAGTGGCTAGCGGGAGGGATGAGCAGTTCTTC
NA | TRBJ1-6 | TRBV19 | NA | CASTPLHGSPLHF | TGTGCCAGTACCCCCCTCCACGGGTCACCCCTCCACTTT
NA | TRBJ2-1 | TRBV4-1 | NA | CASRRDSYNEQFF | TGCGCCAGCAGACGGGACTCTTACAATGAGCAGTTCTTC
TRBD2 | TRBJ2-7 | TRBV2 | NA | CASSEGGGTPYEQYF | TGTGCCAGCAGTGAAGGGGGGGGGACTCCCTACGAGCAGTACTTC
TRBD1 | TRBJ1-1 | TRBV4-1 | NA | CASSQDPGQAAFF | TGCGCCAGCAGCCAAGATCCGGGACAGGCGGCTTTCTTT
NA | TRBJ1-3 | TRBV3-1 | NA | CASSQDLRQEHTIYF | TGTGCCAGCAGCCAAGACCTGAGACAAGAACACACCATATATTTT
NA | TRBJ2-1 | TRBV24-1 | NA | CATSDLRPGIDNEQFF | TGTGCCACCAGTGATTTGCGTCCAGGGATCGACAATGAGCAGTTCTTC
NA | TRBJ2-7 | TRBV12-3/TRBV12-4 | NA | CASSTLAPFIYEQYF | TGTGCCAGCAGTACTCTAGCGCCATTCATATACGAGCAGTACTTC
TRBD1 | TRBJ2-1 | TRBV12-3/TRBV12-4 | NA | CASSPGGQSPYNEQFF | TGTGCCAGCAGCCCAGGGGGCCAGTCTCCCTACAATGAGCAGTTCTTC
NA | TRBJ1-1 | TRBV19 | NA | CASSYGTGTTEAFF | TGTGCCAGTAGTTATGGAACCGGGACAACTGAAGCTTTCTTT
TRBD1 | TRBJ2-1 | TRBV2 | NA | CASRGTGNYNEQFF | TGTGCCAGCAGGGGGACAGGGAATTACAATGAGCAGTTCTTC
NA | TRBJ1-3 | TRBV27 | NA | CASSLQGPGNTIYF | TGTGCCAGCAGCCTACAGGGCCCTGGAAACACCATATATTTT
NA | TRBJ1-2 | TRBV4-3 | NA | CASSQDLIVCAYTF | TGCGCCAGCAGCCAAGATCTAATAGTTTGCGCCTACACCTTC
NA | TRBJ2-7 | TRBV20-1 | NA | CSARPFVGNSYEQYF | TGCAGTGCTAGGCCTTTTGTGGGGAACTCCTACGAGCAGTACTTC
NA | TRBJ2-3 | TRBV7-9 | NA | CASSQGLQNTDTQYF | TGTGCCAGCAGCCAGGGGTTACAGAACACAGATACGCAGTATTTT
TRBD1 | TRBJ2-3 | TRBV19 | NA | CASSTDRVGTDTQYF | TGTGCCAGTAGTACCGACAGGGTTGGCACAGATACGCAGTATTTT
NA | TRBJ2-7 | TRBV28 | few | CASSFRVEPYEQYF | TGTGCCAGCAGTTTTCGTGTAGAGCCTTACGAGCAGTACTTC
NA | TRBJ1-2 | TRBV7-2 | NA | CASSLEPGIGRGYTF | TGTGCCAGCAGCTTAGAACCGGGTATAGGTCGCGGCTACACCTTC
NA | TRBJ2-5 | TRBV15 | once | CATSRGEETQYF | TGTGCCACCAGCAGAGGGGAAGAGACCCAGTACTTC
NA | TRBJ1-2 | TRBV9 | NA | CASSGPAGEPGYGYTF | TGTGCCAGCAGCGGTCCCGCGGGTGAGCCCGGCTATGGCTACACCTTC
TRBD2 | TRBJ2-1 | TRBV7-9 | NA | CASSLGGRMFYEQFF | TGTGCCAGCAGCTTGGGCGGGAGAATGTTTTATGAGCAGTTCTTC
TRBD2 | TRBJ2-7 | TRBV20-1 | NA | CSARGLGLAGGYF | TGCAGTGCTAGAGGTCTCGGACTAGCGGGCGGGTACTTC
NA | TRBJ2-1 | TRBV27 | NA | CASSDGLSYNEQFF | TGTGCCAGCAGTGACGGACTTTCTTACAATGAGCAGTTCTTC
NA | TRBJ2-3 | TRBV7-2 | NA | CASSRVTTDTQYF | TGTGCCAGCAGTAGGGTCACCACAGATACGCAGTATTTT
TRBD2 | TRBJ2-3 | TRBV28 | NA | CASSSPGLAGDTDTQYF | TGTGCCAGCAGTTCCCCGGGGTTAGCGGGAGACACAGATACGCAGTATTTT
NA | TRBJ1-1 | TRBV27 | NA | CASNIGSMNTEAFF | TGTGCCAGCAATATCGGATCCATGAACACTGAAGCTTTCTTT
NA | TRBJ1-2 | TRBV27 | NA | CASSLTLRDGYTF | TGTGCCAGCAGTTTAACTCTCAGGGATGGCTACACCTTC
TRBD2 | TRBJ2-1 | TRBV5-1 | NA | CASNYGLAGGPSIDEQFF | TGCGCCAGCAACTACGGACTAGCGGGAGGGCCTTCAATCGATGAGCAGTTCTTC
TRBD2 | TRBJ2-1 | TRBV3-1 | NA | CASSAIRTSGGYNEQFF | TGTGCCAGCAGCGCCATCAGGACTAGCGGGGGGTACAATGAGCAGTTCTTC
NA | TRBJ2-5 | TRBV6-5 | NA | CASSYSPNLGAGKTQYF | TGTGCCAGCAGTTACTCTCCAAATCTAGGGGCGGGAAAGACCCAGTACTTC
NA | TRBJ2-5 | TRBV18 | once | CASSPYGDTLRLDFQETQYF | TGTGCCAGCTCACCATACGGCGACACCTTACGGCTGGACTTCCAAGAGACCCAGTACTTC
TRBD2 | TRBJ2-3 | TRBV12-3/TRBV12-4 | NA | CASSLGGLAGADTQYF | TGTGCCAGCAGTTTAGGGGGACTAGCGGGAGCAGATACGCAGTATTTT
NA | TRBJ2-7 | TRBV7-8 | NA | CASSLRTLAYEQYF | TGTGCCAGCAGCCTGAGGACTCTCGCCTACGAGCAGTACTTC
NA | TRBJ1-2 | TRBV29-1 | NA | CSVWGMEDPDGGYTF | TGCAGCGTTTGGGGTATGGAGGACCCCGACGGGGGCTACACCTTC
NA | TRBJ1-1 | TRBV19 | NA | CASKGGSSTAFF | TGTGCCAGTAAAGGTGGATCAAGTACAGCTTTCTTT
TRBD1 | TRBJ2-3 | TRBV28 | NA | CASSLTGGWEQYF | TGTGCCAGCAGTCTGACAGGGGGCTGGGAGCAGTATTTT
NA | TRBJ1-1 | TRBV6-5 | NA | CASSYSSSTEAFF | TGTGCCAGCAGTTACTCGAGCAGCACTGAAGCTTTCTTT
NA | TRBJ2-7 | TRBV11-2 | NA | CASSLLAWTRRDEQYF | TGTGCCAGCAGCTTATTGGCGTGGACAAGGAGGGACGAGCAGTACTTC
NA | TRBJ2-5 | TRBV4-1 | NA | CASSWTDDGAPTQETQYF | TGCGCCAGCAGCTGGACCGACGACGGGGCGCCAACCCAAGAGACCCAGTACTTC
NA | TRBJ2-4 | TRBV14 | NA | CASSQVAGAKNIQYF | TGTGCCAGCAGCCAAGTCGCGGGAGCCAAAAACATTCAGTACTTC
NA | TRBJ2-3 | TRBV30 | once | CAWSPDLTDTQYF | TGTGCCTGGAGTCCGGATCTCACAGATACGCAGTATTTT
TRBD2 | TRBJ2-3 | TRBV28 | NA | CASRTTGLAAYTDTQYF | TGTGCCAGCAGGACTACGGGACTAGCGGCTTACACAGATACGCAGTATTTT
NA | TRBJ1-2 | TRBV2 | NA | CASMGVGQHYGYTF | TGTGCCAGCATGGGTGTAGGGCAGCACTATGGCTACACCTTC
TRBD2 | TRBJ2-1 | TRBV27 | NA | CASRTLAAINEQFF | TGTGCCAGCAGAACCCTAGCGGCCATCAATGAGCAGTTCTTC
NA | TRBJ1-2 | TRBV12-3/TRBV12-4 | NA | CASSRDFLNYGYTF | TGTGCCAGCAGCCGGGACTTCCTGAACTATGGCTACACCTTC
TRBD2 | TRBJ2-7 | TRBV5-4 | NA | CASSLALAASSYEQYF | TGTGCCAGCAGCTTGGCCCTAGCGGCTAGCTCCTACGAGCAGTACTTC
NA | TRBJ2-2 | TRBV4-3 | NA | CASSQGRDSSTGELFF | TGCGCCAGCAGCCAAGGTCGGGACTCTAGCACCGGGGAGCTGTTTTTT
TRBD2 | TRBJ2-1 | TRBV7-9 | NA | CASSGLSGAGTYNEQFF | TGTGCCAGCAGCGGCCTAAGCGGGGCGGGGACTTACAATGAGCAGTTCTTC
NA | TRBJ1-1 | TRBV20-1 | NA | CSARDWYRDHMNTEAFF | TGCAGTGCTAGAGATTGGTACCGGGACCACATGAACACTGAAGCTTTCTTT
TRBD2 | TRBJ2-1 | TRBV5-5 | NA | CASSFSGITYNEQFF | TGTGCCAGCAGCTTTAGCGGGATAACTTACAATGAGCAGTTCTTC
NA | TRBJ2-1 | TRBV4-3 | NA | CASSQEWLSSYNEQFF | TGCGCCAGCAGCCAAGAGTGGTTGAGCTCCTACAATGAGCAGTTCTTC
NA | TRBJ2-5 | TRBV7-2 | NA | CASSLAGRGVQETQYF | TGTGCCAGCAGCTTAGCGGGAAGGGGGGTTCAAGAGACCCAGTACTTC
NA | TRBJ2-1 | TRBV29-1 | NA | CSVEGVFEAGDMNEQFF | TGCAGCGTTGAAGGTGTGTTCGAAGCAGGTGATATGAATGAGCAGTTCTTC
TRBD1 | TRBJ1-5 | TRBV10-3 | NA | CAIGDRANQPQHF | TGTGCCATCGGGGACAGGGCCAATCAGCCCCAGCATTTT
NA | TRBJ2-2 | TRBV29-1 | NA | CSVLSGAGELFF | TGCAGCGTTTTGTCAGGGGCCGGGGAGCTGTTTTTT
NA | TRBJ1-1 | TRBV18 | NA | CASSPSAGALKNTEAFF | TGTGCCAGCTCACCTTCAGCAGGGGCCCTAAAGAACACTGAAGCTTTCTTT